These 27 T cell receptor beta chains originate from one sample sequenced in a study of blood T cell repertoires in COVID-19. Profiling relied on immunoSEQ multiplex PCR, and the TCRdb table lists in-frame clones only, not all of them. The sample consists of some 530,000 clones, roughly nine tenths of them appearing once. The sample comprised PBMCs or T cells enriched from blood (not recorded which). The receptors derive from a woman aged 55-69 years who had recovered from COVID-19.

J is TRBJ1-2 and V is TRBV3-1 (or the pseudogene TRBV3-2); D is perhaps TRBD1 (6 bases). V was pared by 3 bases and J by 8 bases, with 19 bases between. The germline V gene has CDR1 LGHDT and CDR2 YNNKEL (reference sequence). This CDR3 comprises 15 residues. In DNA, the CDR3 is TGTGCCAGCAGCCAGTATGAGGCAGGGGCCTTGGGCTACACCTTC. The encoded protein is CASSQYEAGALGYTF.

The V gene is TRBV7-9, the J gene TRBJ1-2; D gene uncertain. This CDR3 has 13 residues. V shed 0 bases and J shed 6 bases, with 8 bases lying between them. Germline V gene lookup returns CDR1 SEHNR and CDR2 FQNEAQ (reference sequence). This CDR3 is CASSLALIDGYTF. In DNA, the CDR3 is TGTGCCAGCAGCTTAGCGCTAATAGATGGCTACACCTTC.

CDR3 in DNA: TGTGCCAGCAGTGGTAGGGACAACCAAGAGACCCAGTACTTC. Translated: CASSGRDNQETQYF. V gene TRBV25-1 combines with J gene TRBJ2-5, with D tentatively TRBD1 (6 bases). Germline V CDR1 and CDR2: MGHDK, SYGVNS. There are 14 residues in the CDR3. Trimming removed 4 bases from V and 0 bases from J, with 9 bases in between.

The V call is TRBV7-9, the J call TRBJ2-7; 8 bases map to TRBD2. The CDR3 is made up of 13 amino acids. Trimming at V came to 5 bases and at J to 4 bases, leaving 4 bases not matched to a gene. Germline CDR1 reads SEHNR; CDR2 reads FQNEAQ (reference sequence). In DNA, the CDR3 is TGTGCCAGCAGCCCGGGGGGGAGTTACGAGCAGTACTTC. This sequence encodes CASSPGGSYEQYF.

The chain couples TRBV6-5 to TRBJ1-1; D ambiguous. Looked up from germline, CDR1 is MNHEY and CDR2 is SVGAGI. The CDR3 loop spans 15 amino acids. Trimming left V 7 bases short and J 5 bases short, with 20 bases between. This CDR3 is CASNPSSGLETEAFF. The CDR3 nucleotides read TGTGCCAGCAATCCCTCATCGGGATTGGAAACTGAAGCTTTCTTT.

This chain uses TRBV19 with TRBJ1-6; 8 positions agree with TRBD1. Germline CDR1 reads LNHDA; CDR2 reads SQIVND (reference sequence). The CDR3 loop spans 17 amino acids. V dropped 9 bases and J dropped 8; count of bases not matched to a gene: 18. CDR3 DNA sequence: TGTGCCAGCAGATCGGGACAGGCTAGGGGGATCGATTCACCCCTCCACTTT. This encodes CASRSGQARGIDSPLHF.

This CDR3 reads CASTTDRAGGYTF. The DNA for the CDR3 is TGTGCCAGCACCACGGACAGGGCGGGAGGCTACACCTTC. The genes are TRBV6-5 and TRBJ1-2, with 8 nucleotides matching TRBD1. This CDR3 is built from 13 residues. V gave up 7 bases and J gave up 8 bases; unmatched junction bases: 9. Germline V gene sequence: CDR1 MNHEY, CDR2 SVGAGI.

The chain uses TRBV5-1 and TRBJ1-4; 11 bases align to TRBD1. The CDR3 is 14 residues long. Germline V gives CDR1 SGHRS, CDR2 YFSETQ. V lost 3 bases and J lost 8; bases outside the gene matches: 3. CDR3 nucleotide sequence: TGCGCCAGCAGCTCGGACAGGGGGCACGAAAAACTGTTTTTT. Translated: CASSSDRGHEKLFF.

V usage is TRBV11-2 and J usage is TRBJ2-2, with 7 bases that match TRBD1. The CDR3 is 16 amino acids. Germline CDR1 is SGHAT and CDR2 is FQNNGV. Losses at the gene ends were 5 bases for V and 4 bases for J; bases not matched to a gene: 10. The CDR3 spells CASSRRQGRSTGELFF. The CDR3 DNA follows: TGTGCCAGCAGCCGCAGACAGGGACGGAGCACCGGGGAGCTGTTTTTT.

The rearrangement joins TRBV9 to TRBJ2-3; D may be TRBD1 (5 bases). Germline lookup yields CDR1 SGDLS and CDR2 YYNGEE. The CDR3 is made up of 15 amino acids. The V gene lost 0 bases and the J gene lost 1 base, with 9 bases spanning the gap. CDR3 bases: TGTGCCAGCAGCGTAGGCGCCAGGGGCACAGATACGCAGTATTTT. This encodes CASSVGARGTDTQYF.

Comment on this clone: Other DNA sequences in this specimen translate into the identical CDR3. The J gene is TRBJ2-5, the V gene TRBV5-1; D is unresolved. The CDR3 is 13 amino acids. Germline V gene lookup returns CDR1 SGHRS and CDR2 YFSETQ. The V end was cut by 0 bases, the J end by 3 bases, with 6 bases between. CDR3 amino acids: CASSLGQKETQYF. DNA for the CDR3: TGCGCCAGCAGCTTGGGTCAGAAAGAGACCCAGTACTTC.

The chain uses TRBV2 and TRBJ2-7, with D perhaps matching TRBD2 (6 bases). The CDR3 runs 12 residues. V gave up 6 bases and J gave up 3 bases, with 9 bases separating them. CDR1 is SNHLY, CDR2 FYNNEI, per germline. The CDR3 is CASRGSGYEQYF. The CDR3 nucleotides are TGTGCCAGCAGAGGTAGCGGCTACGAGCAGTACTTC. The full variable domain, completed using reference TRBV2 and TRBJ2-7, is EPEVTQTPSHQVTQMGQEVILRCVPISNHLYFYWYRQILGQKVEFLVSFYNNEISEKSEIFDDQFSVERPDGSNFTLKIRSTKLEDSAMYFCASRGSGYEQYFGPGTRLTVT.

A word on this clone: The same CDR3 can be traced to other DNA sequences in this sample. The rearrangement uses TRBV19 and TRBJ2-1; 8 bases match TRBD2. Losses at the gene ends were 3 bases for V and 4 bases for J; bases not matched to a gene: 5. The CDR3 sequence is 15 residues long. Germline loops: CDR1 LNHDA, CDR2 SQIVND (reference sequence). The CDR3 DNA is TGTGCCAGTAGTATCGGCGGGGGGACTTACAATGAGCAGTTCTTC. Protein: CASSIGGGTYNEQFF.

The J gene is TRBJ2-3, the V gene TRBV4-1, with 10 bases lining up with TRBD2. Germline V gives CDR1 MGHRA, CDR2 YSYEKL. CDR3 length: 17 residues. Trimming removed 8 bases from V and 3 bases from J; junction bases left unmatched: 14. The DNA of the CDR3 is TGCGCCAGCCGGTGGGCTAGCGGGGGAAGAGGGACAGATACGCAGTATTTT. It codes for CASRWASGGRGTDTQYF.

The CDR3 is CSVREGSYNSPLHF. The CDR3 DNA is TGCAGCGTCCGGGAGGGCTCCTATAATTCACCCCTCCACTTT. The rearrangement uses TRBV29-1 and TRBJ1-6, with D uncertain. V lost 6 bases and J 0 bases, leaving 9 bases between the germline ends. CDR1 and CDR2 (germline): SQVTM, ANQGSEA. CDR3 length: 14 residues.

The genes are TRBV4-2 and TRBJ1-2; the D is unclear. The CDR3 is 16 amino acids. CDR1 and CDR2 from the germline V gene are LGHNA and YNFKEQ. V lost 0 bases to trimming and J lost 5 bases, with 16 bases between them. CDR3 loop: CASSQERGRERYGYTF. In DNA, the CDR3 is TGTGCCAGCAGCCAAGAGAGAGGGAGGGAGAGGTATGGCTACACCTTC.

This clone was recorded only once. The chain has TRBV4-1 and TRBJ1-2; 8 bases fit TRBD1. The CDR3 is 16 residues long. CDR1 MGHRA and CDR2 YSYEKL come from the germline V gene. V trimming: 0 bases; J trimming: 2 bases; junction bases outside the gene matches: 5. The CDR3 is CASSQDLAGGNYGYTF. CDR3 DNA: TGCGCCAGCAGCCAAGATCTGGCAGGGGGCAACTATGGCTACACCTTC.

This clone turned up a few times. The sample contains more than one DNA sequence encoding this CDR3. V usage is TRBV10-3 and J usage is TRBJ1-3; perhaps TRBD1 as D (5 bases). Trimming removed 6 bases at V and 4 bases at J, with 16 bases between. CDR3 length equals 15 residues. Germline CDR1 ENHRY, CDR2 SYGVKD. CDR3 DNA: TGTGCCATCAGGGGGACTGGTGGGTCCGGAAACACCATATATTTT. It specifies CAIRGTGGSGNTIYF.

The V and J genes are TRBV9 and TRBJ1-1, with 10 bases that match TRBD1. The CDR3 has 14 amino acids. Germline loops: CDR1 SGDLS, CDR2 YYNGEE. The V segment lost 2 bases and the J segment 4 bases; nucleotides outside the gene matches: 2. CDR3: CASSVWDRGTEAFF. CDR3 in DNA: TGTGCCAGCAGCGTCTGGGACAGGGGCACTGAAGCTTTCTTT.

This clone was observed once. The rearrangement uses TRBV20-1 and TRBJ1-1; D not certain. The V end lost 3 bases, the J end lost 6 bases, and 8 bases lay between the germline ends. The CDR3 has 11 amino acids. From germline, CDR1 is DFQATT and CDR2 SNEGSKA (reference sequence). The CDR3 region is CSARITAEAFF. The DNA for the CDR3 is TGCAGTGCTAGGATCACTGCTGAAGCTTTCTTT.

This rearrangement joins TRBV30 to TRBJ2-2; 10 nucleotides align to TRBD1. J was trimmed by 6 bases and V by 0 bases; bases with no gene match: 7. The CDR3 runs 16 residues. The germline V gene encodes CDR1 GTSNPN and CDR2 SVGIG (reference sequence). CDR3 amino acids: CAWSVTDRGLAGELFF. The CDR3 DNA reads TGTGCCTGGAGTGTAACGGACAGGGGGTTGGCCGGGGAGCTGTTTTTT.

The chain combines TRBV30 with TRBJ2-1; TRBD1 matches 9 bases. V lost 3 bases to trimming and J lost 9 bases; unmatched junction nucleotides: 3. CDR3 length: 12 residues. CDR1 is GTSNPN, CDR2 SVGIG, per germline (reference sequence). CDR3 DNA: TGTGCCTGGAGGGGGACAGGGACTGAGCAGTTCTTC. Translating it yields CAWRGTGTEQFF.

The rearrangement uses TRBV7-2 and TRBJ2-5; 10 bases agree with TRBD2. The germline CDR1 and CDR2 sequences are SGHTA and FQGNSA. Trimming at V came to 4 bases and at J to 5 bases, leaving 7 bases not matched to a gene. This CDR3 region has 15 residues. CDR3 bases: TGTGCCAGCAGCTCCCAGCGGGGGGGCGGGGAGACCCAGTACTTC. Translating gives CASSSQRGGGETQYF.

The chain employs TRBV27 and TRBJ2-3, with D maybe TRBD1 (7 bases). This CDR3 spans 16 amino acids. Trimming shortened V by 6 bases and J by 1 base, and 17 bases separated the two germline ends. The germline V gene has CDR1 MNHEY and CDR2 SMNVEV (reference sequence). The CDR3 loop is CASRHRGGGGTDTQYF. The CDR3 DNA sequence: TGTGCCAGCAGACACAGGGGAGGAGGAGGCACAGATACGCAGTATTTT.

The chain recombines TRBV2 with TRBJ2-7, with TRBD2 matching 9 bases. This CDR3 spans 12 amino acids. Per germline, CDR1 SNHLY and CDR2 FYNNEI. V trimming: 6 bases; J trimming: 6 bases; junction bases outside the gene matches: 3. The CDR3 reads CASRRGGPEQYV. The CDR3 DNA is TGTGCCAGCAGGCGGGGGGGCCCCGAGCAGTACGTC.

The V call is TRBV19, the J call TRBJ1-2; the D gene is possibly TRBD1 (5 bases). V was cut by 2 bases and J by 8 bases, with 9 bases left in between. This CDR3 comprises 12 residues. Germline V gene lookup returns CDR1 LNHDA and CDR2 SQIVND (reference sequence). CDR3 DNA: TGTGCCAGTAGTATAAGGGGATGGGGCTACACCTTC. It codes for CASSIRGWGYTF. The full variable domain, in which reference TRBV19 and TRBJ1-2 provide the parts outside the CDR3, is DGGITQSPKYLFRKEGQNVTLSCEQNLNHDAMYWYRQDPGQGLRLIYYSQIVNDFQKGDIAEGYSVSREKKESFPLTVTSAQKNPTAFYLCASSIRGWGYTFGSGTRLTVV.

The CDR3 region is CASSEPFGQIPPFDGYTF. The CDR3 DNA is TGTGCCAGCAGTGAACCTTTTGGACAGATACCACCCTTTGATGGCTACACCTTC. The chain links TRBV2 to TRBJ1-2, with TRBD1 as a possible D gene (6 bases). This CDR3 region has 18 residues. Trimming removed 2 bases at V and 6 bases at J, with 25 bases between. From germline, CDR1 is SNHLY and CDR2 FYNNEI.